This TCR beta chain was observed in a study of CD8 T cells in Susac syndrome. Broader study findings: The TCR sequencing and HLA analysis in the study involved a relatively small number of individuals, as the study acknowledged.

TCR beta sequencing covered blood CD8+ and CD4+ T cells. Those who served as multiple sclerosis controls were treatment-naive patients with stable or active relapsing-remitting disease. TEMRA cells were FACS-enriched, unlike CD8+ and CD4+ T cells, which were negatively isolated. The length of the CDR3 is 13 residues. Trimming took off 4 bases at V and 5 bases at J, with 12 bases between the two ends. Germline assignment: CDR1 SGHRS and CDR2 YFSETQ. Turning to this clonotype: The antigen is not known.

Random hexamers were used to reverse transcribe the RNA input (about 0.45 to 1 ug). TCRdb reprocessed the immunoSEQ multiplex PCR reads via MiXCR and lists one record per CDR3 protein. The sample carries roughly 120,000 distinct CDR3 sequences, more than 80% recorded once. This TCR came from a human donor with multiple sclerosis. The chain couples TRBV5-1 to TRBJ1-1, with a possible D match to TRBD1 (5 bases). Sequencing used CD8+ T cells from PBMCs. The CDR3 here is CASSRGGETEAFF. The DNA for the CDR3 is TGCGCCAGCAGCCGGGGAGGGGAGACTGAAGCTTTCTTT.